These T cell receptor beta chains were read from a single sample in a study of blood T cell repertoires in COVID-19. Libraries were prepared by immunoSEQ multiplex PCR; TCRdb keeps only in-frame clonotypes and omits some of them. The table has 200,000 to 250,000 clones, over 75% seen once; the top ten hold approximately 9.6%. Sequencing was done on a sample of PBMCs or T cells enriched from blood (not recorded which). The source is a woman between 45 and 65 years old with acute COVID-19. Each CDR3 is given with its conserved first and last residue. The order of the fields is D gene, J gene, V gene, clone size, CDR3 DNA, CDR3 protein. D genes are given only for firm matches. Not every row has a clone size; where given, it reads once, few, many or a size class.

TRBD1 TRBJ1-6 TRBV9 . TGTGCCAGCAGCGTAGAGGCAGGGGGCGCTTATAATTCACCCCTCCACTTT CASSVEAGGAYNSPLHF
TRBD1 TRBJ1-4 TRBV2 . TGTGCCAGCAGCCCATTAACAGGGGTAGAAAAACTGTTTTTT CASSPLTGVEKLFF
. TRBJ1-1 TRBV18 once TGTGCCAGCTCACCACCGTTACAGATTGAAGCTTTCTTT CASSPPLQIEAFF
. TRBJ1-5 TRBV7-2 . TGTGCCAGCAGCTTAGCGGGGCAGAGTTTAAATCAGCCCCAGCATTTT CASSLAGQSLNQPQHF
TRBD1 TRBJ1-1 TRBV13 . TGTGCCAGCAGCTTAGGCCGGGGACAGTTGAACACTGAAGCTTTCTTT CASSLGRGQLNTEAFF
. TRBJ1-1 TRBV18 . TGTGCCAGCTCACCAAGTGAGATCAACACTGAAGCTTTCTTT CASSPSEINTEAFF
TRBD2 TRBJ2-1 TRBV3-1/TRBV3-2 . TGTGCCAGCAGCCAGGGACTAGAAGTAAGAGAGCAGTTCTTC CASSQGLEVREQFF
. TRBJ1-1 TRBV4-1 few TGCGCCAGCAGCCAGGCGGGGATGAACACTGAAGCTTTCTTT CASSQAGMNTEAFF
TRBD1 TRBJ1-6 TRBV4-3 few TGCGCCAGCAGCCAGGTCTCCGGGACAGCAAATTCACCCCTCCACTTT CASSQVSGTANSPLHF
. TRBJ1-5 TRBV5-8 once TGTGCCAGCAGCGCCGGACTGAGCAATCAGCCCCAGCATTTT CASSAGLSNQPQHF
TRBD1 TRBJ1-5 TRBV3-1/TRBV3-2 . TGTGCCAGCAGCCAAGAGGGGACAGGCGATCAGCCCCAGCATTTT CASSQEGTGDQPQHF
. TRBJ1-2 TRBV7-2 . TGTGCCAGCAGCTCTTCTATGATTAGGACAATTAGTGGCTACACCTTC CASSSSMIRTISGYTF
. TRBJ2-6 TRBV3-1/TRBV3-2 . TGTGCCAGCAGCCCCTGGGCAGGGAACGGGGCCAACGTCCTGACTTTC CASSPWAGNGANVLTF
TRBD1 TRBJ2-1 TRBV7-2 . TGTGCCAGCAGCAGACCTCCCGGGACAGGGACAAATGAGCAGTTCTTC CASSRPPGTGTNEQFF
. TRBJ2-1 TRBV7-2 . TGTGCCAGCAGACCTGACAGCCAGCCCTACAATGAGCAGTTCTTC CASRPDSQPYNEQFF
. TRBJ1-1 TRBV5-1 once TGCGCCAGCAGCTTGGAGGGGATGGCTGAAGCTTTCTTT CASSLEGMAEAFF
. TRBJ2-7 TRBV4-3 . TGCGCCAGCAGCCAAGAGAGGGCTTCCGACGAGCAGTACTTC CASSQERASDEQYF
. TRBJ1-5 TRBV2 . TGTGCCAGCAGGGGAGGCGATAGCAATCAGCCCCAGCATTTT CASRGGDSNQPQHF
TRBD1 TRBJ2-2 TRBV2 many TGTGCCAGCAGGGAGGACAGGGGGCAGACCGGGGAGCTGTTTTTT CASREDRGQTGELFF
. TRBJ1-1 TRBV2 few TGTGCCAGCAGTGGGGGGGGCCAGGGGAACACTGAAGCTTTCTTT CASSGGGQGNTEAFF
. TRBJ1-4 TRBV2 . TGTGCCAGCAGGGCAGGGGCAACTAATGAAAAACTGTTTTTT CASRAGATNEKLFF
TRBD1 TRBJ1-6 TRBV6-6 . TGTGCCAGCAGCTCTGGACAGGGGGGGAATAATTCACCCCTCCACTTT CASSSGQGGNNSPLHF
TRBD1 TRBJ1-2 TRBV19 . TGTGCCAGTAGTCCCGGCCCCGGGACAGGGGACGGCTACACCTTC CASSPGPGTGDGYTF
. TRBJ1-5 TRBV19 . TGTGCCAGTACTAATCGAGCTGGCAATCAGCCCCAGCATTTT CASTNRAGNQPQHF
. TRBJ1-2 TRBV6-5 . TGTGCCAGCAGCCTGTTGGGCTACACCTTC CASSLLGYTF
. TRBJ1-1 TRBV4-3 . TGCGCCAGCAGCCAGGTAGTTACAGGAAGGACTGAAGCTTTCTTT CASSQVVTGRTEAFF
TRBD1 TRBJ2-5 TRBV6-2/TRBV6-3 . TGTGCCAGCAGTAAGGGACAGCCCACGTACCAAGAGACCCAGTACTTC CASSKGQPTYQETQYF
. TRBJ1-2 TRBV4-2 few TGTGCCAGCAGCCTGGACACAGGGAACTATGGCTACACCTTC CASSLDTGNYGYTF
. TRBJ2-7 TRBV19 once TGTGCCAGTAGCCTTGCGGGGGCCAGCTCCTACGAGCAGTACTTC CASSLAGASSYEQYF
TRBD1 TRBJ1-1 TRBV6-5 . TGTGCCAGCAACACCGGGACAGGGTTCAACACTGAAGCTTTCTTT CASNTGTGFNTEAFF
. TRBJ2-5 TRBV11-3 . TGTGCCAGCAGCCCTGGCCAGGAGGGTCGAGAGACCCAGTACTTC CASSPGQEGRETQYF
TRBD2 TRBJ2-1 TRBV2 . TGTGCCAGCGCGGGACTAGCTTACAATGAGCAGTTCTTC CASAGLAYNEQFF
. TRBJ1-6 TRBV19 . TGTGCCAGTAGTAGGGGGGTCAATTCACCCCTCCACTTT CASSRGVNSPLHF
. TRBJ2-3 TRBV7-6 few TGTGCCATTACGCAGGGGCGGAACACAGATACGCAGTATTTT CAITQGRNTDTQYF
TRBD1 TRBJ2-7 TRBV30 . TGTGCCTGGAGAGGACAGGGGGCTTTATACGAGCAGTACTTC CAWRGQGALYEQYF
. TRBJ1-1 TRBV2 . TGTGCCAGCAGTGGGGGCAGCTCCGGTAACACTGAAGCTTTCTTT CASSGGSSGNTEAFF
TRBD1 TRBJ2-3 TRBV7-6 . TGTGCCAGCAGCCGCGGACAGGGGCCCGCAGGCACAGATACGCAGTATTTT CASSRGQGPAGTDTQYF
TRBD1 TRBJ1-1 TRBV7-2 . TGTGCCAGCAGACAACAGGGGGCGCCCGGGACTGAAGCTTTCTTT CASRQQGAPGTEAFF
. TRBJ2-2 TRBV3-1/TRBV3-2 . TGTGCCAGCAGCCCTACGACGCAGGGGAACACCGGGGAGCTGTTTTTT CASSPTTQGNTGELFF
TRBD1 TRBJ1-4 TRBV30 . TGTGCCTGGAGTGTACCGGGACAGGGGGGTGAAAAACTGTTTTTT CAWSVPGQGGEKLFF
. TRBJ1-1 TRBV5-4 . TGTGCCAGCAGCCCGGGTAGGGGGTTGGACACTGAAGCTTTCTTT CASSPGRGLDTEAFF
TRBD1 TRBJ1-1 TRBV5-1 once TGCGCCAGCAGCTTGGTAGGGGGCGCGATGAACACTGAAGCTTTCTTT CASSLVGGAMNTEAFF
. TRBJ1-2 TRBV5-1 . TGCGCCAGCAGCTTGGGGGGCCCCACTAACTATGGCTACACCTTC CASSLGGPTNYGYTF